The 12 T cell receptor beta chains below were found in one sample sequenced in a study of cytomegalovirus exposure and HLA in healthy donors. With 60 Vbeta and 13 Jbeta primers, the PCR was carried out. Clones were read by immunoSEQ multiplex PCR, and TCRdb kept only the in-frame ones, dropping some. The sample carries some 90,000 clones, less than 80% recorded once. Sample: PBMCs. These receptors all come from a woman aged 40-49 years in good health and CMV-seronegative.

This chain connects TRBV27 to TRBJ2-7; TRBD2 is a possible D gene (6 bases). Trimming removed 8 bases at V and 2 bases at J, with 13 bases between. Germline values: CDR1 MNHEY, CDR2 SMNVEV (reference sequence). The CDR3 spans 13 residues. The CDR3 spells CASQNGGTYEQYF. As DNA, the CDR3 is TGTGCCAGCCAAAATGGGGGGACCTACGAGCAGTACTTC.

This chain connects TRBV5-6 to TRBJ2-7; D may be TRBD2 (5 bases). Germline CDR1 SGHDT, CDR2 YYEEEE. The CDR3 sequence is 15 residues long. V dropped 3 bases and J dropped 0 bases, with 13 bases sitting between them. CDR3 bases: TGTGCCAGCAGCTCAGCGGACCCGAGCTCCTACGAGCAGTACTTC. This translates into CASSSADPSSYEQYF.

The rearrangement links TRBV6-4 to TRBJ2-2; TRBD2 matches 9 bases. The CDR3 sequence is 16 residues long. V lost 6 bases, J lost 5 bases, and 10 bases stayed unmatched. Germline V gives CDR1 MRHNA, CDR2 SNTAGT. The CDR3 loop reads CASSRISGRGTGELFF. The CDR3 coding sequence is TGTGCCAGCAGCAGGATTAGCGGGAGAGGAACCGGGGAGCTGTTTTTT.

The chain has TRBV28 and TRBJ1-5; D call uncertain. Trimming removed 7 bases at V and 4 bases at J, with 14 bases between. Germline values: CDR1 MDHEN, CDR2 SYDVKM. The CDR3 contains 14 residues. CDR3: CASITGRENQPQHF. DNA of the CDR3: TGTGCCAGCATTACTGGACGGGAAAATCAGCCCCAGCATTTT.

V usage is TRBV15 and J usage is TRBJ2-5; 11 bases line up with TRBD1. V was clipped by 0 bases and J by 3 bases; unmatched bases: 3. The CDR3 loop spans 16 amino acids. Per germline, CDR1 LNHNV and CDR2 YYDKDF (reference sequence). The CDR3 loop is CATSRDSGQGEETQYF. DNA for the CDR3: TGTGCCACCAGCAGAGATTCGGGACAGGGGGAAGAGACCCAGTACTTC. The full variable domain, with the rest looked up from reference TRBV15 and TRBJ2-5, is DAMVIQNPRYQVTQFGKPVTLSCSQTLNHNVMYWYQQKSSQAPKLLFHYYDKDFNNEADTPDNFQSRRPNTSFCFLDIRSPGLGDTAMYLCATSRDSGQGEETQYFGPGTRLLVL.

This chain joins TRBV19 and TRBJ1-5; D unresolved. Trimming pared 6 bases from V and 3 bases from J, leaving 12 bases between. The CDR3 consists of 14 residues. Germline V gene data show CDR1 as LNHDA and CDR2 as SQIVND (reference sequence). The CDR3 DNA sequence: TGTGCCAGTAGGAGGACGGGGTACAATCAGCCCCAGCATTTT. Translation gives CASRRTGYNQPQHF.

The chain employs TRBV18 and TRBJ1-2, with a tentative D call TRBD1 (5 bases). Per the germline V gene, CDR1 is KGHSH and CDR2 is LQKENI. V lost 0 bases and J lost 0, with 14 bases in between. CDR3 length: 17 amino acids. The CDR3: CASSPPSGPNPNYGYTF. Written as DNA, the CDR3 is TGTGCCAGCTCACCACCATCAGGGCCTAATCCTAACTATGGCTACACCTTC.

This chain uses TRBV20-1 with TRBJ2-7; D may be TRBD2 (5 bases). CDR3 length: 11 residues. Trimming removed 7 bases from V and 3 bases from J, with 10 bases in between. Germline CDR1 is DFQATT and CDR2 is SNEGSKA (reference sequence). The CDR3 DNA follows: TGCAGTGTGAGGGCTATCTACGAGCAGTACTTC. Its protein product is CSVRAIYEQYF.

The chain employs TRBV6-4 and TRBJ2-1; 10 bases line up with TRBD2. CDR1 and CDR2 (germline): MRHNA, SNTAGT. Unmatched junction bases numbered 6, after V lost 3 bases and J lost 10 bases. This CDR3 contains 14 residues. The CDR3 sequence is CASSETGTSDEQFF. CDR3 bases: TGTGCCAGCAGTGAAACAGGGACTAGCGACGAGCAGTTCTTC.

The chain employs TRBV9 and TRBJ2-7; tentatively, D is TRBD2 (6 bases). CDR3 length: 15 amino acids. Germline CDR1 SGDLS, CDR2 YYNGEE. Trimming pared 3 bases from V and 0 bases from J, leaving 13 bases between. The CDR3 sequence: CASSALGGSSYEQYF. The CDR3, as DNA: TGTGCCAGCAGCGCCCTCGGAGGGAGCTCCTACGAGCAGTACTTC.

The chain is built from TRBV30 and TRBJ2-5; TRBD2 matches 9 bases. CDR3 length: 17 amino acids. V shed 1 base, J shed 2 bases, and the junction held 11 bases outside the gene matches. CDR1 is GTSNPN, CDR2 SVGIG, per germline (reference sequence). The chain's CDR3 is CAWSATPWTSAQETQYF. The CDR3 DNA sequence: TGTGCCTGGAGTGCAACTCCGTGGACTAGCGCTCAAGAGACCCAGTACTTC.

This clone was counted between two and nine times. The rearrangement links TRBV5-1 to TRBJ2-5; D unresolved. V was cut by 6 bases and J by 2 bases, with 8 bases left in between. The CDR3 spans 12 residues. Germline V gene lookup returns CDR1 SGHRS and CDR2 YFSETQ. The CDR3 region is CASIRSQETQYF. The CDR3 DNA follows: TGCGCCAGCATCAGGTCTCAAGAGACCCAGTACTTC.